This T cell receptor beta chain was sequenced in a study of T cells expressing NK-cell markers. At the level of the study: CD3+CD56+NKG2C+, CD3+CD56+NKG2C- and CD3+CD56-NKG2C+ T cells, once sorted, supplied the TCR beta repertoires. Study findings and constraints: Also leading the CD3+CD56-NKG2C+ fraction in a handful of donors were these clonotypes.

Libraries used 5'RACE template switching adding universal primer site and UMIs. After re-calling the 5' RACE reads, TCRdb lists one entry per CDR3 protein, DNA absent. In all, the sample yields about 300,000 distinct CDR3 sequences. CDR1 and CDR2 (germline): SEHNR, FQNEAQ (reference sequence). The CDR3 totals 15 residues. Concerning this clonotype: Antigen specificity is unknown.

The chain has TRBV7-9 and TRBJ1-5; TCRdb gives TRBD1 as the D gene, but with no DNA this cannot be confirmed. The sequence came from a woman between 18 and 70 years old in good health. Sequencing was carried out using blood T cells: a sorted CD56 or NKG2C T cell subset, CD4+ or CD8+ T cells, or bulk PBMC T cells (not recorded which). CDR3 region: CASSRSDSSNQPQHF.